A single T cell receptor beta chain is shown here with its context. The sample originates from a study of blood T cell repertoires in COVID-19. Looking at the study overall: Italy, Spain and the United States were the sources of the convalescent and acute COVID-19 samples. T cells, B-cell-depleted T cells, or PBMCs supplied cDNA or gDNA.

In the study's own analysis: The authors estimated nucleated cell counts from reference gene primer amplification. Clones were read by immunoSEQ multiplex PCR, and TCRdb kept only the in-frame ones, dropping some. The V and J calls and the clone size are those of that table, but D and trimming were determined from the DNA. The sample carries just over 75,000 clones, around 88% recorded once. The TCR originated in a woman aged 80 or over with active or convalescent COVID-19. Sequences were obtained from peripheral blood.

The CDR3 here is CASTGRGVRPQHF. The CDR3 nucleotides read TGTGCCAGTACCGGGCGGGGGGTAAGGCCCCAGCATTTT. The chain recombines TRBV19 with TRBJ1-5, with D perhaps TRBD1 (5 bases). V lost 7 bases and J lost 9, with 16 bases in between. The length of the CDR3 is 13 residues. Per the germline V gene, CDR1 is LNHDA and CDR2 is SQIVND (reference sequence).